This T cell receptor beta chain was documented in a study of blood T cells in healthy people across ages. Sample-barcoded 5' priming and a J-beta primer mix drove a second PCR of about 6 to 12 cycles. The template-switch adaptor, which had 12 random nucleotides, put a tag on each cDNA molecule. Each of the samples gave a minimum of 2.5 million paired-end reads that contained CDR3. MiXCR was run by TCRdb on the 5' RACE reads, yielding one entry per CDR3 protein. This table has roughly 1.4 million distinct CDR3 sequences, approximately 59% appearing once. Findings of the study overall: Naive T cell percentage showed a strong correlation with TCR beta diversity. As age increased, TCR beta diversity per million T cells fell in a roughly linear fashion.

The CDR3 is 16 residues long. CDR1 is SGHAT and CDR2 is FQNNGV in the germline V gene. The germline V and J ends were trimmed by 6 bases and 9 bases, with 24 bases remaining between them. A word on this clonotype: Its specificity is not known.

This rearrangement joins TRBV11-2 to TRBJ2-1, with D perhaps TRBD2 (5 bases). This receptor was identified in a man aged 18-30 years in good health. Sequenced material: blood. The CDR3 DNA sequence: TGTGCCAGCAGTCTTCCGGGTGGGAGACTCCTTTTTGAGCAGTTCTTC. Translation gives CASSLPGGRLLFEQFF.